This T cell receptor beta chain comes out of a study of shared clonotypes between healthy human individuals (dated by TCRdb to between 2020 and 2021). At the level of the whole study: Three men and two women, aged 18 to 49 years, made up the cohort. For each donor, three plates each were used for CD4 naive and CD4 memory, two plates were used for CD8 naive, and one plate was used for CD8 memory. Libraries were prepared and TCR repertoires were sequenced by different laboratories using diverse techniques, in order to increase sequencing depth and limit assay-specific biases. To estimate repertoire size and how much clonotype sharing occurs between individuals, the study deeply sequenced the blood TCR repertoires of five healthy adults. Each donor's leukapheresis produced roughly between about 0.8 and 8.9 billion PBMCs. Broader findings and caveats from the paper: Estimated clonotype richness was generally larger for naive than for memory subsets. Compared with non-shared clonotypes, clonotypes shared by all four sorted-subset donors had higher generation probabilities. Because the study included a small number of donors, the genetic and exposure-history diversity represented was limited. Sampling was restricted to blood, and TCR repertoires in tissue are likely to differ from TCR repertoires in blood. When a few donors were compared, the shared fraction of clonotypes was around 4.6% for naive CD4, around 3.5% for naive CD8, 2% to 2.5% for memory CD4, and less than 0.5% for memory CD8. Pairwise subsampling led to the expectation that sequencing depth would affect the degree of clonotype sharing among donors. Rarefaction of sorted-subset datasets indicated incomplete sequencing despite the large sequencing depth.

Using the deep immunoSEQ assay, multiplex PCR amplified TCR CDR3 regions from genomic DNA. Extracted genomic DNA from each cell subset was spread evenly across all wells of several immunoSEQ 96-well plates, with each plate serving as a replicate. For sorted subsets, roughly 0.2 ug genomic DNA, equal to 30,000 or so T cell genomes, was loaded into each replicate PCR. Purified libraries were quantified with a Qubit 3.0 fluorometer, sized on a Bioanalyzer 2100, and re-quantified with the KAPA Library Quantification kit. Every immunoSEQ 96-well plate was sequenced on a dedicated single-read 150-cycle Illumina NextSeq 550 flow cell. Under the source paper's analysis protocol: Because the immunoSEQ output held only junctional sequences and lacked quality scores, the filtering could not match the filtering applied to full-length reads. Sequences were annotated with PyIR, a Python wrapper for IgBLAST v1.9, using IMGT germline references to assign V/J genes and CDR3. Any read was removed if the V/J assignment was weak (E-value above 1e-6), the CDR3 was missing, or the read contained stop codons, out-of-frame junctions, or ambiguous translated residues. V3J clonotypes were defined by identical inferred V gene, J gene, and CDR3 amino acid sequence. The percentage overlap between two repertoires was calculated by dividing the number of shared unique clonotypes by the size of the smaller repertoire. Repertoire richness was assessed with RTK rarefaction, the Chao1 estimator, and Recon v2.1 estimates of unobserved clonotypes. Generation probabilities were computed with OLGA for all TCRbeta clonotypes obtained by the gDNA method from a few donors. The source is immuneACCESS, and TCRdb retained only in-frame sequences with V and J called. Part of the clones is not carried over; for the studies checked, unresolved V genes explain less than half of this, and the remainder is unexplained. V, J and clone size are taken as reported in that table, and D and trimming were inferred from the DNA itself. The sample table contains 2 million to 3 million clones; only one count was recorded for roughly 93% of them. The ten top clones hold 0.36% of the sample.

In regard to this clone: Its antigen has not been determined. No clone much larger than this one lies a single base away; base qualities are absent.

Donors were healthy HIV-negative adults with no recently reported acute infections or vaccinations. Only Caucasian adults living in Nashville, Tennessee, USA were represented among the donors. CD4+ T cells were enriched by magnetic negative selection, after which naive cells were positively selected on CD45RA and the negative fraction was taken as the memory subset. After blood collection by leukapheresis, PBMCs were isolated using Ficoll-Histopaque density gradient centrifugation and then cryopreserved in the vapor phase of liquid nitrogen. Purity and quantity of every magnetically sorted T cell population were checked by analytical flow cytometry. Genomic DNA was isolated from each sorted fraction and quantified by UV absorbance on a Nanodrop 2000c. The CDR3 contains 14 residues, cysteine and phenylalanine counted. The sequence is cut down to CDR3 DNA, 42 bases in frame from base 1. The V end loses 2 bases and the J end loses 6 bases, and a stretch of 14 bases separates them. As encoded in the germline V gene, CDR1 is MDHEN while CDR2 is SYDVKM.

This clonotype was obtained from a man younger than 35 in good health. Some clones in this sample may be carry-over from other donors' samples. This chain is built from TRBV28 and TRBJ2-7; a tentative D call is TRBD1 (5 bases match). The sample consisted of naive CD4+ T cells from PBMCs. The label giving this sample's cell subset or site can be read as: CD45RA+ positively selected. The DNA sequence reads TGTGCCAGCAGTTTACCGATCAGGGTGGGCGAGCAGTACTTC. Its translation is CASSLPIRVGEQYF.